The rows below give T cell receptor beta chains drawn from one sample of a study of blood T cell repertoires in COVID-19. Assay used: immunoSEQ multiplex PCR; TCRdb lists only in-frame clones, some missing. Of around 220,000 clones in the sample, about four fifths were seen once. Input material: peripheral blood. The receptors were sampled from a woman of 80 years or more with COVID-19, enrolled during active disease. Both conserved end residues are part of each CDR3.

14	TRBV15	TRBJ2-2	CATSRDPFAGELFF
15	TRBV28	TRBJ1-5	CASSLGPRSNQPQHF
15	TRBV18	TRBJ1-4	CASSPRGGTNEKLFF
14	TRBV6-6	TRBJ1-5	CASGPEYSNQPQHF
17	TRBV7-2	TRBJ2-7	CASSQVGTSGRRREQYF
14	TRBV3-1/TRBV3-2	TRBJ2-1	CASSPPGVWNEQFF
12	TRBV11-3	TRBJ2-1	CASSFSHNEQFF
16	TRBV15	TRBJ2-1	CATSRERDGGTNEQFF
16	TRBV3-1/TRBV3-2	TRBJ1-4	CASSQERRRRGEKLFF
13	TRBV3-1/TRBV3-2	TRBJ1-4	CASSQNQGEKLFF
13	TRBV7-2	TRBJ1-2	CASSVVGGDGYTF
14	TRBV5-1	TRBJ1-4	CASRLAATNEKLFF
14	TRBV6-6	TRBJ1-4	CASSPTVRNEKLFF
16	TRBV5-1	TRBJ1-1	CASRSAGTAPNTEAFF
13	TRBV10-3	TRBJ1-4	CAIRPGQGEKLFF